The sequence of this T cell receptor (beta chain) was determined in a study of cytomegalovirus exposure and HLA in healthy donors. Amplification used 60 Vbeta primers and 13 Jbeta primers. Produced via immunoSEQ multiplex PCR; TCRdb's table is partial and in-frame only. Of about 170,000 clones in the sample, under 80% are singletons; the top ten hold roughly 13%. The CDR3 totals 14 residues. The ends lost 0 bases at V and 10 bases at J; junction bases unmatched: 5. Germline V CDR1 and CDR2: MNHEY, SVGAGI. This TCR came from a woman aged 50 to 60 in good health and CMV-seropositive. The chain carries TRBV6-5 and TRBJ2-1; 8 nucleotides align to TRBD2. Sequenced: PBMCs. In nucleotides, the CDR3 is TGTGCCAGCAGTTACTCCGGACTAGCCGGCGAGCAGTTCTTC. This sequence encodes CASSYSGLAGEQFF.